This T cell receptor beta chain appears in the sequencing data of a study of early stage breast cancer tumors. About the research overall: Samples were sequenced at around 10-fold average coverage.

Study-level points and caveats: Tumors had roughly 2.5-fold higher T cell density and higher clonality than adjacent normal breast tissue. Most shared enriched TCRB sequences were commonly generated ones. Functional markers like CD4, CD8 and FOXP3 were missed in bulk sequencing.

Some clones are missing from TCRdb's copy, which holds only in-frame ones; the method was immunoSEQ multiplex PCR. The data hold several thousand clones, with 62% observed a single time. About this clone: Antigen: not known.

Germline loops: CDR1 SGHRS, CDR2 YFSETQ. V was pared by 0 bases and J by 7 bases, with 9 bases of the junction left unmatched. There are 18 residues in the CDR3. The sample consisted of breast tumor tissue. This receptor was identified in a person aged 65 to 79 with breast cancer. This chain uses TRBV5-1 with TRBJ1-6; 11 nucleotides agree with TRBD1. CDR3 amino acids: CASSLAMGQGGRNSPLHF. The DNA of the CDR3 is TGCGCCAGCAGCTTGGCCATGGGACAGGGGGGACGAAATTCACCCCTCCACTTT.